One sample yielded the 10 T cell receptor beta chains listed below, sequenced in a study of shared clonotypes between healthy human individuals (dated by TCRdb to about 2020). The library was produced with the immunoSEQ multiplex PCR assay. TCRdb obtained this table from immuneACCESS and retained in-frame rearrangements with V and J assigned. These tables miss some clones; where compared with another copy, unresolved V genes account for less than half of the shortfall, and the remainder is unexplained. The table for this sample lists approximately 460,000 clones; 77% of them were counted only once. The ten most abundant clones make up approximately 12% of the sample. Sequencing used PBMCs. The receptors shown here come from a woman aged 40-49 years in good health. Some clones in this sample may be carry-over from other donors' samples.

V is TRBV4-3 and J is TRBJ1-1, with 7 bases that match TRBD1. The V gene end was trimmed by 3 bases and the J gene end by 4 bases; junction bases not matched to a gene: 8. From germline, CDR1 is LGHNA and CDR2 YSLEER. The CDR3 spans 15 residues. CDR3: CASSQGRGPGTEAFF. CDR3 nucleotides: TGCGCCAGCAGCCAGGGGAGGGGGCCAGGCACTGAAGCTTTCTTT.

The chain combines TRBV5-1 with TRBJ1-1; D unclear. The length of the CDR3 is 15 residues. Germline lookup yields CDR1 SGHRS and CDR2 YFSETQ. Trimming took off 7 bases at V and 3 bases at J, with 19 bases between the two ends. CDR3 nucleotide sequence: TGCGCCAGCGCTTGGGCGGGGTCTGGGGACACTGAAGCTTTCTTT. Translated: CASAWAGSGDTEAFF.

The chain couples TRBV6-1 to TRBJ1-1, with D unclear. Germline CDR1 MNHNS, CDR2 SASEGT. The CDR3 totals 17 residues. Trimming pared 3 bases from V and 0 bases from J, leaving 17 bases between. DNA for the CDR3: TGTGCCAGCAGTGATCCACGGGTCGGAAGTTTGAACACTGAAGCTTTCTTT. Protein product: CASSDPRVGSLNTEAFF.

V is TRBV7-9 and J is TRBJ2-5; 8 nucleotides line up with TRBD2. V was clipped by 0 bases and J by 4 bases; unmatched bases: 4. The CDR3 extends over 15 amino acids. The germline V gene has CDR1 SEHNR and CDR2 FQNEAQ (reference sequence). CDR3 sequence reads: CASSLAELAGETQYF. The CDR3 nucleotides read TGTGCCAGCAGCTTAGCGGAGCTAGCGGGAGAGACCCAGTACTTC.

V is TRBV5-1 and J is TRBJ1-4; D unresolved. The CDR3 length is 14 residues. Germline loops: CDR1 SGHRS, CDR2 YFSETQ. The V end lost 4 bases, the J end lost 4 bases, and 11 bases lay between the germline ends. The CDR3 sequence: CASSIEAFNEKLFF. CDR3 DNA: TGCGCCAGCAGCATTGAGGCTTTTAATGAAAAACTGTTTTTT.

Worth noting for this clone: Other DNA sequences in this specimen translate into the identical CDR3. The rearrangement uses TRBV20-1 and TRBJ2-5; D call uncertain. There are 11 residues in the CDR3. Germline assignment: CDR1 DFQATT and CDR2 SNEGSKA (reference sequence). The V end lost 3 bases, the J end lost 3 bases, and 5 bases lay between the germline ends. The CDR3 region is CSARAEETQYF. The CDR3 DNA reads TGCAGTGCTAGGGCGGAAGAGACCCAGTACTTC.

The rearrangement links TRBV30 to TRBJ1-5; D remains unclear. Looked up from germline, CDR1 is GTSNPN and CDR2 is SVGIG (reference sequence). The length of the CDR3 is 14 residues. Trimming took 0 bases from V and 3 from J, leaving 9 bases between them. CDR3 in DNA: TGTGCCTGGAGTGTAACCAACTCCAATCAGCCCCAGCATTTT. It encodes CAWSVTNSNQPQHF. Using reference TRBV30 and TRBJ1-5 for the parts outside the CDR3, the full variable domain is SQTIHQWPATLVQPVGSPLSLECTVEGTSNPNLYWYRQAAGRGLQLLFYSVGIGQISSEVPQNLSASRPQDRQFILSSKKLLLSDSGFYLCAWSVTNSNQPQHFGDGTRLSIL.

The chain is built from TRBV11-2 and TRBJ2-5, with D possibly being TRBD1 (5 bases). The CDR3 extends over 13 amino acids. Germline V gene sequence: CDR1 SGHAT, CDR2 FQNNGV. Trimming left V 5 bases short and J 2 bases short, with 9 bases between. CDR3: CASSPQVQETQYF. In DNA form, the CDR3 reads TGTGCCAGCAGCCCACAGGTTCAAGAGACCCAGTACTTC.

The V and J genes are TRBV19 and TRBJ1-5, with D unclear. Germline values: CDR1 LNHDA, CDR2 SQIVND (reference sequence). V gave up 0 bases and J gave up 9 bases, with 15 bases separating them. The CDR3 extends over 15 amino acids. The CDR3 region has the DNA TGTGCCAGTAGTATAGATCACGAGAAGGCTTGGCCCCAGCATTTT. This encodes CASSIDHEKAWPQHF.

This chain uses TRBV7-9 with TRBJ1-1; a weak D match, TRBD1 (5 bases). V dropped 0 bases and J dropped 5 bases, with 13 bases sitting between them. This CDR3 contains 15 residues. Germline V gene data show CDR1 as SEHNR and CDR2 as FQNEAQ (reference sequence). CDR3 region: CASSLAAGLWTEAFF. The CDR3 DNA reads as TGTGCCAGCAGCTTAGCGGCGGGACTTTGGACTGAAGCTTTCTTT.